This T cell receptor beta chain was recorded in a study of neoadjuvant anti-PD-1 for oral cavity cancer. In the study overall: Non-progressing patients received a fourth nivolumab dose near day 43, then surgery on days 50-56.

The CDR3 runs to 15 residues. The germline V gene has CDR1 MNHNS and CDR2 SASEGT. The V and J ends lost 5 bases and 2 bases respectively, with 14 bases between them. Six replicates per PBMC sample, mostly from around 500 ng of genomic DNA. TCRdb's copy holds only in-frame clones and misses some; the assay was immunoSEQ multiplex PCR. The profile shows about 68,000 clones, about 85% of them singletons. On this clone: What it binds is unknown.

General study findings and limits: With a few patients per group, TCR findings need larger cohorts.

Time point defined: after neoadjuvant nivolumab, at surgical resection. The sample here was PBMCs, taken after nivolumab (anti-PD-1) treatment. V usage is TRBV6-1 and J usage is TRBJ2-3; D is perhaps TRBD2 (5 bases). The source of this sequence is a person between 35 and 79 years old with oral cavity squamous cell carcinoma. CDR3 protein: CASSFLAFYTDTQYF. CDR3 DNA: TGTGCCAGCAGTTTCCTAGCCTTTTACACAGATACGCAGTATTTT.